Each of the 17 T cell receptor beta chains below was sequenced from the same sample in a study of T cells in Graves' hyperthyroidism and ophthalmopathy. TCR beta CDR3 regions were amplified from RNA transcripts. The study used the HTBI primer set for a first-round RT-PCR of the TCR CDR3. TCRdb recomputed calls from the multiplex PCR reads with MiXCR, one row per CDR3 protein. The top ten clones hold under 8.5% of a sample with 660,000 or so distinct CDR3 sequences, about 45% of them seen once. Sample: peripheral blood or thyroid tissue (not recorded which). The source of these receptors is an adult man with Graves' disease, either hyperthyroidism or ophthalmopathy (not recorded which).

This clonotype appeared many times. The rearrangement joins TRBV2 to TRBJ1-6; 12 positions match TRBD1. The germline gives CDR1 SNHLY, CDR2 FYNNEI. This CDR3 has 17 amino acids. The J segment lost 9 bases and the V segment lost 5 bases, leaving 11 bases of the junction unmatched. CDR3 residues: CASSWDRGQLIGSPLHF. Here the CDR3 DNA reads TGTGCCAGCAGTTGGGACAGGGGGCAATTAATAGGTTCACCCCTCCACTTT.

For this clonotype: One junction end disagrees with the germline gene, perhaps due to a read error. J is TRBJ2-7 and V is TRBV7-6; no reliable D call. Germline V gene data show CDR1 as SGHVS and CDR2 as FNYEAQ. The CDR3 covers 12 residues. CDR3 DNA sequence: TGTGCCAGCAGCTTCCAGACCTACGAGCGGTACTTC. Its translation is CASSFQTYERYF.

With respect to this clonotype: This may be a read error: a much more frequent sequence differs by one nucleotide. The chain joins TRBV7-9 to TRBJ2-5; D may be TRBD2 (5 bases). The CDR3 length is 12 residues. V was cut by 5 bases and J by 9 bases, with 13 bases left in between. CDR1 and CDR2 (germline): SEHNR, FQNEAQ (reference sequence). The CDR3, as DNA: TGTGCCAGCAGCCTCGGGGAGTTGGCCCAGTACTTC. Amino acids: CASSLGELAQYF.

V is TRBV28 and J is TRBJ1-1; possibly TRBD1 for D (5 bases). The CDR3 loop spans 15 amino acids. From germline, CDR1 is MDHEN and CDR2 SYDVKM. Trimming stripped 4 bases from V and 4 bases from J, with 16 bases between. Written as DNA, the CDR3 is TGTGCCAGCAGTTGGGCGGGGGGAAAGGGCACTGAAGCTTTCTTT. Encoded protein: CASSWAGGKGTEAFF.

About this clonotype: An end of the junction does not agree with germline; a read error may underlie this. The chain joins TRBV7-7 to TRBJ1-5; tentative D call: TRBD1 (5 bases). CDR3 length: 14 residues. Germline values: CDR1 SSHAT, CDR2 FNYEAQ (reference sequence). The CDR3 nucleotides read TGTGCTAGCAGCTCGACAGAGGGCAATCAGCCCCAGCATTTT. Translation: CASSSTEGNQPQHF.

This clonotype was seen a handful of times. As DNA, the CDR3 is TGTGCCAGCAGTGAAGAATGGGTTTACAATCAGCCCCAGCATTTT. Its translation: CASSEEWVYNQPQHF. The chain joins TRBV6-5 to TRBJ1-5; D remains ambiguous. Germline CDR1 MNHEY, CDR2 SVGAGI. The CDR3 loop spans 15 amino acids. The V end was cut by 5 bases, the J end by 3 bases, with 14 bases between.

The chain links TRBV12-3 or TRBV12-4 to TRBJ1-1; D remains ambiguous. This CDR3 contains 14 residues. V lost 3 bases and J lost 0, with 8 bases in between. The CDR3: CASSFGNMNTEAFF. In nucleotides, the CDR3 is TGTGCCAGCAGTTTCGGGAATATGAACACTGAAGCTTTCTTT.

On this clonotype: A much larger clone differs by one base, so this may be a read error. This chain joins TRBV29-1 and TRBJ1-1, with D possibly being TRBD1 (5 bases). This CDR3 spans 11 amino acids. The germline CDR1 and CDR2 sequences are SQVTM and ANQGSEA. V lost 6 bases and J lost 0, with 5 bases in between. The CDR3 loop reads CSVQVNTEAFF. CDR3 sequence (DNA): TGCAGCGTACAGGTGAACACTGAAGCTTTCTTT. The full variable domain, rest sourced from reference TRBV29-1 and TRBJ1-1, is SAVISQKPSRDICQRGTSLTIQCQVDSQVTMMFWYRQQPGQSLTLIATANQGSEATYESGFVIDKFPISRPNLTFSTLTVSNMSPEDSSIYLCSVQVNTEAFFGQGTRLTVV.

For this clonotype: This could be a read error, since a much larger clone is one nucleotide away. V usage is TRBV29-1 and J usage is TRBJ1-2; maybe TRBD1 (6 bases). Germline values: CDR1 SQVTM, CDR2 ANQGSEA. The CDR3 is 15 residues long. Trimming left V 4 bases short and J 4 bases short, with 19 bases between. The CDR3 reads CSVGKWEGVGYGYTF. The DNA for the CDR3 is TGCAGCGTTGGGAAGTGGGAGGGGGTTGGCTATGGCTACACCTTC. Using reference TRBV29-1 and TRBJ1-2 for the parts outside the CDR3, the full variable domain is SAVISQKPSRDICQRGTSLTIQCQVDSQVTMMFWYRQQPGQSLTLIATANQGSEATYESGFVIDKFPISRPNLTFSTLTVSNMSPEDSSIYLCSVGKWEGVGYGYTFGSGTRLTVV.

In its sample, this clonotype was seen a few times. This rearrangement joins TRBV20-1 to TRBJ1-1; D remains unclear. With 6 bases removed from V and 4 bases from J, the gap between germline ends came to 18 bases. This CDR3 comprises 14 residues. Per germline, CDR1 DFQATT and CDR2 SNEGSKA (reference sequence). CDR3 coding DNA: TGCAGTGCCCCAAAAGTAGGGTTGCGCACTGAAGCTTTCTTT. Residues: CSAPKVGLRTEAFF.

The CDR3 protein is CASSTQQGLGNQPQHF. The CDR3 DNA sequence: TGTGCCAGCAGTACCCAACAGGGGTTGGGCAATCAGCCCCAGCATTTT. The genes are TRBV12-3 or TRBV12-4 and TRBJ1-5, with 7 bases matching TRBD1. Trimming at V came to 5 bases and at J to 2 bases, leaving 9 bases not matched to a gene. The CDR3 has 16 amino acids.

This clonotype was seen a few times. This chain links TRBV20-1 with TRBJ1-6; tentatively, D is TRBD1 (6 bases). This CDR3 contains 15 residues. Germline CDR1 reads DFQATT; CDR2 reads SNEGSKA (reference sequence). The V end lost 5 bases, the J end lost 10 bases, and 21 bases lay between the germline ends. In DNA, the CDR3 is TGCAGTGCTTGGGGGGCTTCCGATCGGGGCTCACCCCTCCACTTT. Translating it yields CSAWGASDRGSPLHF.

This clonotype appeared a few times. The chain carries TRBV6-5 and TRBJ2-5, with 9 bases fitting TRBD1. The CDR3 contains 14 residues. Germline loops: CDR1 MNHEY, CDR2 SVGAGI. V lost 5 bases, J lost 5 bases, and 6 bases stayed unmatched. The CDR3 nucleotides are TGTGCCAGCAGTGGAACGGGGACAGGGGAGACCCAGTACTTC. Translated: CASSGTGTGETQYF.

The V and J genes are TRBV4-1 and TRBJ2-7, with D possibly TRBD1 on 6 matching bases. Trimming left V 0 bases short and J 3 bases short, with 15 bases between. CDR1 is MGHRA, CDR2 YSYEKL, per germline. The CDR3 has 16 amino acids. The CDR3 spells CASSQDMGRGLYEQYF. CDR3 bases: TGCGCCAGCAGCCAAGATATGGGCAGGGGCCTCTACGAGCAGTACTTC.

Remarks on this clonotype: Its ends do not fully match the called genes, so a read error is possible. The chain employs TRBV2 and TRBJ2-7, with D possibly TRBD2 on 6 matching bases. Looked up from germline, CDR1 is SNHLY and CDR2 is FYNNEI. The CDR3 consists of 14 residues. DNA of the CDR3: TGCGCCAGCAGCCCTGGGGGGTTCTCCTACGAGCAGTACTTC. It translates to CASSPGGFSYEQYF.

This clonotype was seen more than once but under ten times. The V gene is TRBV20-1, the J gene TRBJ2-7; 14 bases fit TRBD2. This CDR3 comprises 16 residues. CDR1 DFQATT and CDR2 SNEGSKA come from the germline V gene (reference sequence). After removal of 1 base from V and 6 bases from J, the junction contained 8 bases not matched to a gene. The DNA of the CDR3 is TGCAGTGCTAGAGCGACTAGCGGGGGGGCCGTGGGCGAGCAGTACTTC. Its protein product is CSARATSGGAVGEQYF.

In this sample, this clonotype turned up many times. The V and J genes are TRBV2 and TRBJ1-2; a possible D gene is TRBD1 (5 bases). V lost 6 bases and J lost 4, with 15 bases in between. This CDR3 contains 14 residues. CDR1 and CDR2 from the germline V gene are SNHLY and FYNNEI. DNA for the CDR3: TGTGCCAGCAGAGACGGGACTCGGCCCTATGGCTACACCTTC. Translation gives CASRDGTRPYGYTF.